Sequencing of this T cell receptor (beta chain) was carried out in a study of prognosis after radiotherapy for stage I lung cancer. Across the study: SBRT radiotherapy used 3 to 5 fractions and a biologically effective dose of at least 100 Gy.

Overall study results and limits: Patients' TRBV and TRBJ gene usage reportedly differed by presence or absence of metastases. Patients given stereotactic body radiation therapy showed fewer unique TCR clones afterward, median 10,088 versus 6,861. In the expanded TCR clones, tumor specificity was not determined.

The CDR3 is made up of 14 amino acids. Germline lookup yields CDR1 SGHRS and CDR2 YFSETQ. The ends lost 3 bases at V and 5 bases at J; junction bases unmatched: 5. Genomic DNA was the source, and TCR beta CDR3 was amplified from it by two-round multiplex PCR. Primers were specific to each TRBV and TRBJ gene in first-round PCR. TCRdb recomputed calls from the multiplex PCR reads with MiXCR, one row per CDR3 protein. The sample consists of 20,000 to 30,000 distinct CDR3 sequences, roughly two fifths of them appearing once. This clonotype was detected many times. Its antigen is still unknown. The source of this sequence is a donor aged 50 or older with non-small cell lung cancer. This specimen was PBMCs, taken before or after stereotactic body radiation therapy (not recorded which). The genes are TRBV5-1 and TRBJ2-5; 9 nucleotides match TRBD2. This CDR3 reads CASSYGGRVETQYF. The DNA of the CDR3 is TGCGCCAGCAGCTACGGCGGGAGGGTGGAGACCCAGTACTTC.